The 15 T cell receptor beta chains below all came from one sample that was sequenced in a study of tumour-infiltrating T cells in Burkitt lymphoma. Using immunoSEQ multiplex PCR, the repertoire was profiled, and TCRdb retains in-frame clones only, with some absent. The table has fewer than 3,500 clones, 12% to 15% seen once; the top ten hold around 3.3%. Sequencing was performed on tumor tissue. The source of these receptors is a human donor with Burkitt lymphoma.

This clone was counted only a few times. The J gene is TRBJ1-3, the V gene TRBV5-1, with D hard to call. The CDR3 is 17 amino acids. Germline-derived CDR1 and CDR2 are SGHRS and YFSETQ. Trimming removed 0 bases from V and 5 bases from J, with 18 bases in between. The CDR3 protein is CASSLAGFDEWRNTIYF. For the CDR3, the DNA is TGCGCCAGCAGCTTGGCCGGGTTTGACGAATGGCGAAACACCATATATTTT.

In its sample, this clone was seen a few times. The chain links TRBV7-9 to TRBJ2-7; D is unresolved. The CDR3 spans 12 residues. Trimming stripped 7 bases from V and 3 bases from J, with 10 bases between. Germline V CDR1 and CDR2: SEHNR, FQNEAQ (reference sequence). The CDR3 region has the DNA TGTGCCAGCAAAGAGTTGAGCTACGAGCAGTACTTC. Residues: CASKELSYEQYF.

There are a few counts of this clone. The chain has TRBV27 and TRBJ2-1; TRBD2 aligns across 7 bases. The CDR3 sequence is 15 residues long. The ends lost 7 bases at V and 3 bases at J; junction bases unmatched: 9. Germline-derived CDR1 and CDR2 are MNHEY and SMNVEV (reference sequence). Here the CDR3 reads CASKSGEGYYNEQFF. The CDR3, as DNA: TGTGCCAGCAAAAGCGGGGAGGGTTACTACAATGAGCAGTTCTTC.

This chain joins TRBV7-9 and TRBJ1-2, with a tentative D call TRBD1 (6 bases). Trimming took 4 bases from V and 6 from J, leaving 15 bases between them. CDR1 and CDR2 from the germline V gene are SEHNR and FQNEAQ (reference sequence). The CDR3 contains 14 residues. The CDR3 bases are TGTGCCAGCAGCTCCTGGGACACCATTAATGGCTACACCTTC. This sequence encodes CASSSWDTINGYTF.

This clone showed up just a few times. The chain employs TRBV7-3 and TRBJ2-3; no firm D call. Per germline, CDR1 SGHTA and CDR2 FQGTGA. V was clipped by 3 bases and J by 6 bases, with 16 bases between them. The CDR3 has 15 residues. The CDR3 is CASSFVHGLGDTQYF. The CDR3 DNA sequence: TGTGCCAGCAGCTTTGTCCACGGCCTCGGGGATACGCAGTATTTT.

V usage is TRBV30 and J usage is TRBJ1-1; D is undetermined. The germline gives CDR1 GTSNPN, CDR2 SVGIG (reference sequence). The CDR3 spans 13 residues. Trimming shortened V by 3 bases and J by 0 bases, and 8 bases separated the two germline ends. CDR3: CAWRQRMNTEAFF. The CDR3 coding sequence is TGTGCCTGGAGACAGAGGATGAACACTGAAGCTTTCTTT.

This clone was seen more than once but under ten times. The chain is built from TRBV15 and TRBJ2-1; no reliable D call. In germline, CDR1 is LNHNV, CDR2 YYDKDF (reference sequence). V dropped 0 bases and J dropped 8 bases, with 11 bases sitting between them. CDR3 size: 14 residues. The CDR3 nucleotides read TGTGCCACCAGCAGAGATCACGCGTGGGATGAGCAGTTCTTC. Amino acid sequence: CATSRDHAWDEQFF.

This clone has a handful of counts. J is TRBJ1-1 and V is TRBV10-3; D call uncertain. CDR3 length equals 14 residues. Germline CDR1 and CDR2: ENHRY and SYGVKD. Trimming took off 6 bases at V and 3 bases at J, with 14 bases between the two ends. DNA for the CDR3: TGTGCCATCAGGAATACGGCAGCCGACACTGAAGCTTTCTTT. It encodes CAIRNTAADTEAFF.

The chain links TRBV9 to TRBJ2-7, with D unresolved. Germline values: CDR1 SGDLS, CDR2 YYNGEE. Trimming removed 3 bases from V and 4 bases from J, with 11 bases in between. The CDR3 runs 13 residues. The CDR3 loop reads CASSDWTGYEQYF. The CDR3 region has the DNA TGTGCCAGCAGCGATTGGACGGGTTACGAGCAGTACTTC.

This clone was seen a handful of times. J is TRBJ1-4 and V is TRBV9; the D is unclear. Germline values: CDR1 SGDLS, CDR2 YYNGEE. The CDR3 extends over 13 amino acids. Trimming removed 4 bases at V and 8 bases at J, with 12 bases between. The CDR3 sequence: CASSRPPGEKLFF. DNA of the CDR3: TGTGCCAGCAGCCGACCTCCCGGGGAAAAACTGTTTTTT.

This clone was counted a few times. The chain recombines TRBV4-3 with TRBJ2-1, with D perhaps TRBD2 (6 bases). Germline CDR1 LGHNA, CDR2 YSLEER. Trimming stripped 0 bases from V and 3 bases from J, with 12 bases between. The length of the CDR3 is 16 residues. The CDR3 spells CASSQDSAGLYNEQFF. The DNA for the CDR3 is TGCGCCAGCAGCCAAGACTCAGCGGGCCTCTACAATGAGCAGTTCTTC.

This clone was counted only a few times. DNA of the CDR3: TGTGCCAGTAAGGTGGCAGGACCGTATGGCTACACCTTC. Amino acid sequence: CASKVAGPYGYTF. The chain links TRBV19 to TRBJ1-2; D remains ambiguous. In germline, CDR1 is LNHDA, CDR2 SQIVND (reference sequence). The CDR3 sequence is 13 residues long. Trimming removed 7 bases from V and 5 bases from J, with 14 bases in between. Full variable domain (missing parts from reference TRBV19 and TRBJ1-2): DGGITQSPKYLFRKEGQNVTLSCEQNLNHDAMYWYRQDPGQGLRLIYYSQIVNDFQKGDIAEGYSVSREKKESFPLTVTSAQKNPTAFYLCASKVAGPYGYTFGSGTRLTVV.

V gene TRBV5-8 combines with J gene TRBJ2-7; no definite D call. The CDR3 sequence is 13 residues long. CDR1 is SGHTS, CDR2 YDEGEE, per germline. Between the trimmed V and J ends, which lost 2 bases and 3 bases, there was a span of 9 bases. In DNA form, the CDR3 reads TGTGCCAGCAGCTTCCCCGGTGACTACGAGCAGTACTTC. This codes for CASSFPGDYEQYF.

V gene TRBV4-2 combines with J gene TRBJ1-1; no firm D call. The CDR3 length is 16 residues. Germline lookup yields CDR1 LGHNA and CDR2 YNFKEQ. Trimming cost V 4 bases and J 0 bases, with 15 bases left between them. This chain's CDR3 is CASSPDELPMNTEAFF. The CDR3, as DNA: TGTGCCAGCAGCCCTGATGAACTCCCGATGAACACTGAAGCTTTCTTT.

This clone was picked up one time. The genes are TRBV7-6 and TRBJ2-7; D tentatively reads TRBD1 or TRBD2 (5 bases each). The CDR3 is 13 amino acids. V shed 3 bases and J shed 10 bases, with 16 bases lying between them. Germline V CDR1 and CDR2: SGHVS, FNYEAQ. The CDR3 here is CASSLTPGPEQYF. CDR3 nucleotides: TGTGCCAGCAGCTTGACCCCGGGACCCGAACAGTACTTC.